Shown below are 10 T cell receptor beta chains from a single sample sequenced in a study of breast tumors, draining lymph nodes, adjacent tissues. TCRdb re-analysed the multiplex PCR reads in MiXCR, keeping a single row per CDR3 protein. The sample has 65,000 to 80,000 distinct CDR3 sequences; around 20% are singletons. Axillary draining lymph nodes of breast cancer patients supplied the node samples. The sample taken for sequencing was axillary lymph node tissue. The receptors shown here come from a female donor with breast cancer. Some clones in this sample may be carry-over from other donors' samples.

This clonotype has just a few counts. A much larger clone lies one base from this, so it may be a read error. The chain links TRBV5-1 to TRBJ2-1, with D tentatively TRBD2 (6 bases). Trimming shortened V by 0 bases and J by 9 bases, and 13 bases separated the two germline ends. CDR3 length equals 14 residues. Germline CDR1 reads SGHRS; CDR2 reads YFSETQ. In nucleotides, the CDR3 is TGCGCCAGCAGCTTGGAACTAGCCCACAGTGAGCAGTTCTTC. Amino acid sequence: CASSLELAHSEQFF. The whole variable domain, remainder taken from reference TRBV5-1 and TRBJ2-1, is KAGVTQTPRYLIKTRGQQVTLSCSPISGHRSVSWYQQTPGQGLQFLFEYFSETQRNKGNFPGRFSGRQFSNSRSEMNVSTLELGDSALYLCASSLELAHSEQFFGPGTRLTVL.

The chain links TRBV20-1 to TRBJ1-1; 8 bases match TRBD1. CDR3 size: 14 residues. J was trimmed by 1 base and V by 0 bases; bases with no gene match: 1. Germline V gene sequence: CDR1 DFQATT, CDR2 SNEGSKA (reference sequence). CDR3 coding DNA: TGCAGTGCTAGAGACGGGACAGGGAACACTGAAGCTTTCTTT. This codes for CSARDGTGNTEAFF.

This clonotype was seen repeatedly, ten times or more. The chain uses TRBV29-1 and TRBJ2-5, with 8 positions matching TRBD1. With V trimmed by 6 bases and J by 5 bases, 8 bases remained unmatched. Germline CDR1 is SQVTM and CDR2 is ANQGSEA. The CDR3 totals 13 residues. Written as DNA, the CDR3 is TGCAGCGTCGGACAGGGAAAGGGGGAGACCCAGTACTTC. It encodes CSVGQGKGETQYF.

The chain has TRBV5-1 and TRBJ2-7; 7 positions agree with TRBD1. The CDR3 is 15 residues long. J was trimmed by 1 base and V by 0 bases; bases with no gene match: 4. CDR1 is SGHRS, CDR2 YFSETQ, per germline. CDR3 sequence reads: CASSLDGQASYEQYF. In DNA, the CDR3 is TGCGCCAGCAGCTTGGATGGACAGGCTTCCTACGAGCAGTACTTC. Drawing the rest from reference TRBV5-1 and TRBJ2-7, the complete variable domain is KAGVTQTPRYLIKTRGQQVTLSCSPISGHRSVSWYQQTPGQGLQFLFEYFSETQRNKGNFPGRFSGRQFSNSRSEMNVSTLELGDSALYLCASSLDGQASYEQYFGPGTRLTVT.

There are many counts of this clonotype. The chain couples TRBV6-5 to TRBJ1-4, with 7 nucleotides matching TRBD1. The CDR3 totals 16 residues. V was pared by 4 bases and J by 2 bases, with 7 bases of the junction left unmatched. Per germline, CDR1 MNHEY and CDR2 SVGAGI. The CDR3 coding sequence is TGTGCCAGCAGTTCCGACAGGGTGGTGACTAATGAAAAACTGTTTTTT. This translates into CASSSDRVVTNEKLFF.

Ten or more counts support this clonotype. The chain uses TRBV7-9 and TRBJ1-5; D is unresolved. CDR3 length: 16 residues. V dropped 2 bases and J dropped 0 bases, with 11 bases sitting between them. Germline V gene sequence: CDR1 SEHNR, CDR2 FQNEAQ (reference sequence). The CDR3 DNA is TGTGCCAGCAGCTTAAAGGGCCGATATAGCAATCAGCCCCAGCATTTT. Its protein product is CASSLKGRYSNQPQHF.

About this clonotype itself: A much larger clone differs by one base, so this may be a read error. CDR3 DNA sequence: TGTACCACCGGATCGGGGGGCGCGCGTGGCTACACCTTC. Translation gives CTTGSGGARGYTF. The chain employs TRBV27 and TRBJ1-2; TRBD1 might be the D (6 bases). The CDR3 runs to 13 residues. The germline V gene has CDR1 MNHEY and CDR2 SMNVEV (reference sequence).

The sample holds many counts of this clonotype. This chain uses TRBV19 with TRBJ2-5; D is perhaps TRBD2 (6 bases). Germline lookup yields CDR1 LNHDA and CDR2 SQIVND (reference sequence). The CDR3 is made up of 14 amino acids. V shed 5 bases and J shed 3 bases, with 13 bases lying between them. In nucleotides, the CDR3 is TGTGCCAGTAGTCAGGGAGGACTCGAAGAGACCCAGTACTTC. Protein sequence: CASSQGGLEETQYF.

This clonotype is categorized as medium-sized. The genes are TRBV7-9 and TRBJ2-1; D is undetermined. The CDR3 extends over 12 amino acids. V lost 1 base, J lost 6 bases, and 4 bases lay in between. Per germline, CDR1 SEHNR and CDR2 FQNEAQ (reference sequence). In nucleotides, the CDR3 is TGTGCCAGCAGCTTAGATACCAATGAGCAGTTCTTC. Translation gives CASSLDTNEQFF. Filled out from reference TRBV7-9 and TRBJ2-1, the complete variable domain reads DTGVSQNPRHKITKRGQNVTFRCDPISEHNRLYWYRQTLGQGPEFLTYFQNEAQLEKSRLLSDRFSAERPKGSFSTLEIQRTEQGDSAMYLCASSLDTNEQFFGPGTRLTVL.

The gene calls are TRBV6-2 or TRBV6-3 and TRBJ2-6; D unresolved. From germline, CDR1 is MNHEY and CDR2 SVGEGT. Trimming cost V 3 bases and J 0 bases, with 12 bases left between them. The length of the CDR3 is 17 residues. Here the CDR3 reads CASSYNKEFSGANVLTF. DNA of the CDR3: TGTGCCAGCAGTTATAACAAAGAATTCTCTGGGGCCAACGTCCTGACTTTC.